A single TCR beta chain is shown here with its context. Its matching antigen is unknown. This CDR3 is also generated by other DNA sequences in the sample. The sample belongs to a study of shared clonotypes between healthy human individuals. Study-level results: What naive subsets generally showed was a larger estimated richness than memory subsets showed.

Several immunoSEQ plates held equal portions of the genomic DNA taken from each subset. Produced via immunoSEQ multiplex PCR; TCRdb's table is partial and in-frame only. The sample contains a few million clones, roughly 95% of which appear only once. Terminally differentiated effector memory CD45RA+ cells were excluded from the naive CD8 cells, which were CD45RO-negative and positively selected for CCR7. Trimming took 5 bases from V and 1 from J, leaving 9 bases between them. This CDR3 region has 13 residues. From germline, CDR1 is MDHEN and CDR2 SYDVKM. The chain combines TRBV28 with TRBJ2-7; D is ambiguous. This clonotype originated in a man younger than 35 in good health. Some clones in this sample may be carry-over from other donors' samples. Input material: naive CD8+ T cells from PBMCs. CDR3 residues: CASSPLGSYEQYF. In DNA, the CDR3 is TGTGCCAGCAGTCCGCTAGGTTCCTACGAGCAGTACTTC.